This TCR beta chain was profiled in a study of shared clonotypes between healthy human individuals. The V gene's germline CDR1 is MNHNS and CDR2 SASEGT. Trimming pared 6 bases from V and 0 bases from J, leaving 6 bases between. CDR3 length equals 13 residues. All donors qualified as healthy HIV-negative adults and had experienced no recent acute infections or vaccinations. Over several immunoSEQ plates, each subset's genomic DNA was distributed in even portions. This table comes from immunoSEQ multiplex PCR, and its TCRdb copy is limited to in-frame clones, with some not included. The sample carries 800,000 to 1,200,000 clones, about four fifths recorded once.

This receptor was identified in a man aged 18 to 35 in good health. Some clones in this sample may be carry-over from other donors' samples. The rearrangement joins TRBV6-1 to TRBJ1-5; the D is unclear. The sample consisted of memory CD4+ T cells from PBMCs. As to subset: CD45RA-negative fraction. The CDR3 is CASRDYSNQPQHF. The CDR3 DNA follows: TGTGCCAGCAGAGATTATAGCAATCAGCCCCAGCATTTT.